Listed below are T cell receptor beta chains from one sample, sequenced in a study of T cell repertoires in cytomegalovirus infection. TCRdb recomputed calls from the reads with MiXCR, one row per CDR3 protein. The repertoire holds about 250,000 distinct CDR3 sequences, with about 5.9% as singletons. The sample comprised PBMCs. These TCRs come from a human donor in good health (CMV status not recorded). Some clones in this sample may be carry-over from other donors' samples. Both conserved end residues are part of each CDR3. Each record gives: V gene, J gene, clone size, D gene, CDR3 DNA, CDR3 protein. The D gene is left open where the match is weak. Size is omitted from some rows. Given values are once, few, many or a class for expanded clones.

>TRBV7-2|TRBJ1-1|many|-
TGTGCCAGCAGCTTCAATTGGGAAACAGCTTTCTTT
CASSFNWETAFF
>TRBV7-2|TRBJ2-2|many|TRBD1
TGTGCCAGCATGACGACAGGGGTCACCGGGGAGCTGTTTTTT
CASMTTGVTGELFF
>TRBV6-2/TRBV6-3|TRBJ1-5|many|TRBD1
TGTGCCACCCAGACAGGGATAAGTCAGCCCCAGCATTTT
CATQTGISQPQHF
>TRBV29-1|TRBJ1-4|many|TRBD1
TGCAGCGTGCTACAGGGGAATAATGAAAAACTGTTTTTT
CSVLQGNNEKLFF
>TRBV7-9|TRBJ1-2|many|-
TGTGCCAGCACCACTACCGGGAGGGGCCGGTATGGCTACACCTTC
CASTTTGRGRYGYTF
>TRBV6-2/TRBV6-3|TRBJ2-7|-|-
TGTGCCAGCAGTAAGGGAGGAATATCCTACGAGCAGTACTTC
CASSKGGISYEQYF
>TRBV2|TRBJ2-3|many|TRBD2
TGTGCCAGCAGTGAAGCTGGCGGGGGAATCACAGATACGCAGTATTTT
CASSEAGGGITDTQYF
>TRBV7-9|TRBJ2-1|-|-
TGTGCCAGCAGCTTAGTCCAGGGATCCTCCTACAATGAGCAGTTCTTC
CASSLVQGSSYNEQFF
>TRBV30|TRBJ1-1|many|TRBD1
TGTGCCTGGAACAGGGGGACTGAAGCTTTCTTT
CAWNRGTEAFF
>TRBV7-6|TRBJ1-2|many|TRBD1
TGTGCCAGCAGCTTAGCGGTACAGGGGGCGCGAGGCTACACCTTC
CASSLAVQGARGYTF
>TRBV7-2|TRBJ2-5|many|TRBD2
TGTGCCAGCAGCTTAGGGTTGACTAGCGGGGGAGAAGAGACCCAGTACTTC
CASSLGLTSGGEETQYF
>TRBV13|TRBJ1-2|many|-
TGTGCCAGCAGCTTAGGTCTAGGGAGCCGTGGCTACACCTTC
CASSLGLGSRGYTF
>TRBV5-8|TRBJ1-2|many|-
TGTGCCAGCAGCTTCGGCCACCGGAATGGCTACACCTTC
CASSFGHRNGYTF
>TRBV29-1|TRBJ1-2|many|TRBD1
TGCAGCGTGGAAAAGGGGGCGGGCTATGGCTACACCTTC
CSVEKGAGYGYTF
>TRBV7-8|TRBJ2-5|many|-
TGTGCCAGCAGCTTAGACCCGATAGGGGAGACCCAGTACTTC
CASSLDPIGETQYF
>TRBV7-9|TRBJ1-2|many|-
TGTGCCAGCAGCTTAAGTACTACAGTCGTGGCGTTCTATGGCTACACCTTC
CASSLSTTVVAFYGYTF
>TRBV7-8|TRBJ2-5|many|TRBD1
TGTGCCAGCAGCACCCGGACAGGGGCGCAGGAGACCCAGTACTTC
CASSTRTGAQETQYF
>TRBV11-3|TRBJ2-2|few|-
TGTGCCAGCAGCTTGGAGGGAGACGCGAACACCGGGGAGCTGTTTTTT
CASSLEGDANTGELFF
>TRBV7-2|TRBJ1-5|many|TRBD1
TGTGCCAGCAGCCGGGACAGGGGCAGCGAGCCCCAGCATTTT
CASSRDRGSEPQHF
>TRBV5-5|TRBJ2-1|many|-
TGTGCCAGCAGCTTGGGGGCAAGAGGGGGCAATGAGCAGTTCTTC
CASSLGARGGNEQFF
>TRBV6-2/TRBV6-3|TRBJ2-7|few|-
TGTGCCGCCGGCATCGGGGGCTACGAGCAGTACTTC
CAAGIGGYEQYF
>TRBV10-3|TRBJ2-2|many|TRBD1
TGTGCCATCAGTGAGAAAGACAGGGAAACCGGGGAGCTGTTTTTT
CAISEKDRETGELFF
>TRBV14|TRBJ1-4|many|-
TGTGCCAGCAGCCAAAGAGAGCAGGAGAAGCTAATCCGCCATGAAAAACTGTTTTTT
CASSQREQEKLIRHEKLFF
>TRBV18|TRBJ1-5|many|TRBD1
TGTGCCAGCTCACGGGACAGGGGCAGCGATCAGCCCCAGCATTTT
CASSRDRGSDQPQHF
>TRBV2|TRBJ2-1|few|-
TGTGCCAGCAGTGACAAGGCACCCTCCTACAATGAGCAGTTCTTC
CASSDKAPSYNEQFF
>TRBV28|TRBJ2-7|many|-
TGTGCCAGCACCTACAGGACCCGCAGGAACGAGCAGTACTTC
CASTYRTRRNEQYF
>TRBV29-1|TRBJ2-3|few|TRBD1
TGCAGCGTTGTGGACAGGGTGATAACAGATACGCAGTATTTT
CSVVDRVITDTQYF
>TRBV2|TRBJ2-3|many|-
TGTGCCAGCAGTGAATCCCCTCAAGAAGATACGCAGTATTTT
CASSESPQEDTQYF
>TRBV7-9|TRBJ2-1|many|TRBD2
TGTGCCAGCAGCTCCGGGGGGGCTGAGCAGTTCTTC
CASSSGGAEQFF
>TRBV7-9|TRBJ2-2|-|TRBD1
TGTGCCAGCAGCTTAGCTACAGCAGGGGGACAAATGCTGTTTTTT
CASSLATAGGQMLFF
>TRBV5-1|TRBJ2-7|many|-
TGCGCCAGCAGCTTGAATCCCCCCGGGGTCGAGCAGTACTTC
CASSLNPPGVEQYF
>TRBV7-2|TRBJ1-1|many|-
TGTGCCAGCCTCTTGAAGGTCAGGAACACTGAAGCTTTCTTT
CASLLKVRNTEAFF
>TRBV20-1|TRBJ1-1|few|-
TGCAGTGCTAGAGATTTTACTGAAGCTTTCTTT
CSARDFTEAFF
>TRBV3-1|TRBJ2-1|many|TRBD2
TGTGCCAGCAGCTACGCGGGGGTAAATGAGCAGTTCTTC
CASSYAGVNEQFF
>TRBV29-1|TRBJ2-1|many|TRBD2
TGCAGCGTTGATATTAGCGGGATGTACAATGAGCAGTTCTTC
CSVDISGMYNEQFF
>TRBV27|TRBJ2-6|many|-
TGTGCCAGCTCTCTAACCGGAGTGTTTTCGTTTACCTCTGGGGCCAACGTCCTGACTTTC
CASSLTGVFSFTSGANVLTF
>TRBV14|TRBJ1-1|-|-
TGTGCCAGCAGCCAATCTTTGGGGATTTCAGAAGCTTTCTTT
CASSQSLGISEAFF
>TRBV19|TRBJ2-1|many|-
TGTGCCAGTCGCTTGGGGGGACAGACCTACAATGAGCAGTTCTTC
CASRLGGQTYNEQFF